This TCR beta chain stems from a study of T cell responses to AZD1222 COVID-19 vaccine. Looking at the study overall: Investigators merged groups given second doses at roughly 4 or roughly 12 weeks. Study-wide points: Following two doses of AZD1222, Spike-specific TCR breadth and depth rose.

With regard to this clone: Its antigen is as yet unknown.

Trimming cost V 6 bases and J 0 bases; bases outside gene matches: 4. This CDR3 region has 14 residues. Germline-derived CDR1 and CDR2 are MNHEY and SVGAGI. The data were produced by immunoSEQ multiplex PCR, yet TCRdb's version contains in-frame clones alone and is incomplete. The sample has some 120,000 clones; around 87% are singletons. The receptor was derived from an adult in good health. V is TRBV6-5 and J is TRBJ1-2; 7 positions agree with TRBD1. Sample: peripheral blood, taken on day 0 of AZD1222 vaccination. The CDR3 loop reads CASSQDRTNYGYTF. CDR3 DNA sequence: TGTGCCAGCAGCCAGGACAGGACTAACTATGGCTACACCTTC.